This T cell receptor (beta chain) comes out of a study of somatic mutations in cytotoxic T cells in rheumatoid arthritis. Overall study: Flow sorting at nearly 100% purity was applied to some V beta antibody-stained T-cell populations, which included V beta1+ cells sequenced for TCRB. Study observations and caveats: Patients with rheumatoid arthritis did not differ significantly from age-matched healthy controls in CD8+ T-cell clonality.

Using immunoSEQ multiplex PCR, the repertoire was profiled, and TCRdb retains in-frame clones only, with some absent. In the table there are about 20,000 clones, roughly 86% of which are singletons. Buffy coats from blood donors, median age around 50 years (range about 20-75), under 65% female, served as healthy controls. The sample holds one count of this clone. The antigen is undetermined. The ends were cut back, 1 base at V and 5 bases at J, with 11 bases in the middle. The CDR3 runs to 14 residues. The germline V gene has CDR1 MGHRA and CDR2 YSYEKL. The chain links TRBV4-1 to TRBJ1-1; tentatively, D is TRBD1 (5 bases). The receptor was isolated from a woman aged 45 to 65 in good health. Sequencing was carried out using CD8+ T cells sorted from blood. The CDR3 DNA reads TGCGCCAGCAGCCAAGTGGGAGGGGTGACTGAAGCTTTCTTT. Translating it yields CASSQVGGVTEAFF.